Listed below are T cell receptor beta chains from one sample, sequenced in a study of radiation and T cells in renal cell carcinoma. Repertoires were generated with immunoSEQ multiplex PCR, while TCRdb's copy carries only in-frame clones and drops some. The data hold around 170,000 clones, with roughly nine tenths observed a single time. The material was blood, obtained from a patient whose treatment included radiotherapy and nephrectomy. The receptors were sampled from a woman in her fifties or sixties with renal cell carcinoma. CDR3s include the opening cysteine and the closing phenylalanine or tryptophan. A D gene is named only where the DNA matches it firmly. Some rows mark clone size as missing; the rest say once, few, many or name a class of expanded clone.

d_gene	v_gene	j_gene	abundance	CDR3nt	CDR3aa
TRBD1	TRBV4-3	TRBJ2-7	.	TGCGCCAGCAGCTGGGACAGGGAGTCAGATGAGCAGTACTTC	CASSWDRESDEQYF
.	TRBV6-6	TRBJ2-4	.	TGTGCCAGCAGTTACTCGCCAGGGGAGGGGAGAAACATTCAGTACTTC	CASSYSPGEGRNIQYF
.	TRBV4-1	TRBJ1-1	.	TGCGCCAGCAGCCACGGGGGACGGTACATGAACACTGAAGCTTTCTTT	CASSHGGRYMNTEAFF
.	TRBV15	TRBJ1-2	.	TGTGCCACCAGCAGAGATTTGGGGGGGCTTGGCTATGGCTACACCTTC	CATSRDLGGLGYGYTF
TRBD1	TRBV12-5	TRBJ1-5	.	TGTGCTAGTGGACGTACCATGGGGGACAGCTCCTATAGCAATCAGCCCCAGCATTTT	CASGRTMGDSSYSNQPQHF
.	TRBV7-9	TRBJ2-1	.	TGTGCCAGCACCCTAGGGGCGGGAAACTCCTACAATGAGCAGTTCTTC	CASTLGAGNSYNEQFF
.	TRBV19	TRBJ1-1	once	TGTGCCAGTAGTATAGGGGAGCAGACTGAAGCTTTCTTT	CASSIGEQTEAFF
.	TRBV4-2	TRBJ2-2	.	TGTGCCAGCAGCCCCGCGGGACTTCCAACCGGGGAGCTGTTTTTT	CASSPAGLPTGELFF
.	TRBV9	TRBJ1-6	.	TGTGCCAGCAGCGTAGAACTCTGGGTTTCCCATAATTCACCCCTCCACTTT	CASSVELWVSHNSPLHF
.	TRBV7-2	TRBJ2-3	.	TGTGCCAGCAGCTTAAAGAGGGATAGCACAGATACGCAGTATTTT	CASSLKRDSTDTQYF
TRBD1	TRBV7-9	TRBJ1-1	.	TGTGCCAGCAGCTCCGACAGGGAGACTGAAGCTTTCTTT	CASSSDRETEAFF
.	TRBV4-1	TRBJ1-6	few	TGCGCCAGCAGCCAGGACGACAGTAGAGGCAATTCACCCCTCCACTTT	CASSQDDSRGNSPLHF
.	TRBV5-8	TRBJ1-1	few	TGTGCCAGCGCTGGACACCAGAACACTGAAGCTTTCTTT	CASAGHQNTEAFF
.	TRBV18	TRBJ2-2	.	TGTGCCAGCTCACCAAGCAGGGGACGGGCCGGGGAGCTGTTTTTT	CASSPSRGRAGELFF
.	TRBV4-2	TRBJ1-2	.	TGTGCCAGCAGCCAAGCCTTAAGGGGGGTTTATGGCTACACCTTC	CASSQALRGVYGYTF
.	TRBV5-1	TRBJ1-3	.	TGCGCCAGCAGTCGGGGGTCGTCCCAATCTGGAAACACCATATATTTT	CASSRGSSQSGNTIYF
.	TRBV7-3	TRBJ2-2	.	TGTGCCAGCACCCTTACGGTTGACGCTTCCACCGGGGAGCTGTTTTTT	CASTLTVDASTGELFF
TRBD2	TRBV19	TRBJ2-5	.	TGTGCCAGTAGTTCCCCCCCCGGACTAGCGGGGGGGCCACCACACCAAGAGACCCAGTACTTC	CASSSPPGLAGGPPHQETQYF
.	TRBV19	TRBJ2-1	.	TGTGCCAGTAGCCCCGCGGGGCGGTACAATGAGCAGTTCTTC	CASSPAGRYNEQFF
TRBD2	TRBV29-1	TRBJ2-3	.	TGCAGCGTTGAAGAGAGGGCGGCGGGGGTCACAGATACGCAGTATTTT	CSVEERAAGVTDTQYF
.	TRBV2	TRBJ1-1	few	TGTGCCAGCAGTGAAGGGGTCTTGAACACTGAAGCTTTCTTT	CASSEGVLNTEAFF
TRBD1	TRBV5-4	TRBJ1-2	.	TGTGCCAGCAGCTTGCGAGGGGGCAACTATGGCTACACCTTC	CASSLRGGNYGYTF
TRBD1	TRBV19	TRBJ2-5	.	TGTGCCAGTAGCCCCCAAAGGGGACAGGGAGGGGAGACCCAGTACTTC	CASSPQRGQGGETQYF
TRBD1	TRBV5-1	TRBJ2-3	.	TGCGCCAGCAGCTCGACGCAGGGGGATCGTCGGTATTTT	CASSSTQGDRRYF
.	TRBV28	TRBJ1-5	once	TGTGCCAGCAGTTTATCCCGCTATCTCAATCAGCCCCAGCATTTT	CASSLSRYLNQPQHF
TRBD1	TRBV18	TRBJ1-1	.	TGTGCCAGCTCGCCGTCGGACAGGGGGCGCGTCACTGAAGCTTTCTTT	CASSPSDRGRVTEAFF
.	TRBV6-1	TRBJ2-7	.	TGTGCCAGCAGTGACGGCTCCTCCTACGAGCAGTACTTC	CASSDGSSYEQYF
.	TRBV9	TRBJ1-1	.	TGTGCCAGCAGCGTAGTCGAGGGACGGAACACTGAAGCTTTCTTT	CASSVVEGRNTEAFF
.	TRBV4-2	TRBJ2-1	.	TGTGCCAGCAGCCAAGTTAAGGGACCTACTTACAATGAGCAGTTCTTC	CASSQVKGPTYNEQFF
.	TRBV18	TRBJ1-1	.	TGTGCCAGCTCACCAGGGGCAGGAACTGAAGCTTTCTTT	CASSPGAGTEAFF
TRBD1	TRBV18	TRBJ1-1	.	TGTGCCAGCTCACCGGACAGGCTGAACACTGAAGCTTTCTTT	CASSPDRLNTEAFF
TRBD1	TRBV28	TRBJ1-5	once	TGTGCCAGCAGGACCACTAGCAACAGGGGGAATCAGCCCCAGCATTTT	CASRTTSNRGNQPQHF
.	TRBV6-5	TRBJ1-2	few	TGTGCCAGCAGGCGAACAGGCGGCGAGGACTATGGCTACACCTTC	CASRRTGGEDYGYTF
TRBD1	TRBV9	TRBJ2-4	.	TGTGCCAGCAGCGCGGACGAGGACAGGGGATTGAACATTCAGTACTTC	CASSADEDRGLNIQYF
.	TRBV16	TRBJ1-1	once	TGTGCCAGCAGCCAATCCCAGGTCGGCACTGAAGCTTTCTTT	CASSQSQVGTEAFF
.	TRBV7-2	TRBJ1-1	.	TGTGCCAGCAGCTTAGATGCAGGGGCAGCAGCTTTCTTT	CASSLDAGAAAFF
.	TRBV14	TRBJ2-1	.	TGTGCCAGCAGCCAGATCGTCAATGAGCAGTTCTTC	CASSQIVNEQFF
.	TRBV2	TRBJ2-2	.	TGTGCCAGCAGTAACACCGGGGAGCTGTTTTTT	CASSNTGELFF
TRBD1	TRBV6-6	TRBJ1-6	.	TGTGCCAGCAGGAAGGGACAGGAGAATAATTCACCCCTCCACTTT	CASRKGQENNSPLHF
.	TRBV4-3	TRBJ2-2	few	TGCGCCAGCAGCCAGGTCCCCGAGACGAGCACCGGGGAGCTGTTTTTT	CASSQVPETSTGELFF
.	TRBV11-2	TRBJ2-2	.	TGTGCCAGCAGCCTCGGGACCACGAACACCGGGGAGCTGTTTTTT	CASSLGTTNTGELFF
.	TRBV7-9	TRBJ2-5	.	TGTGCCAGCAGACCAAGAGAAGAGACCCAGTACTTC	CASRPREETQYF
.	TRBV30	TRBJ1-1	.	TGTGCCTGGAGTCCAAGACCGACGGGCCTCGGGACTGAAGCTTTCTTT	CAWSPRPTGLGTEAFF
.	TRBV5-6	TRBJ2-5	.	TGTGCCAGCAGCCCGTGGACCCAGGCGGAGACCCAGTACTTC	CASSPWTQAETQYF
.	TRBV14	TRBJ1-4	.	TGTGCCAGCAGCCAAGTGTGGGAATTTGGGACTCCGGACGAAAAACTGTTTTTT	CASSQVWEFGTPDEKLFF
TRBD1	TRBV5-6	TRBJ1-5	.	TGTGCCAGCAGCTCAACCGGGACAGGGGCGTTCCTCAGTCAGCCCCAGCATTTT	CASSSTGTGAFLSQPQHF
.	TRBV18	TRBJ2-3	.	TGTGCCAGCTCCCTCGGACGGGGCAGCACAGATACGCAGTATTTT	CASSLGRGSTDTQYF
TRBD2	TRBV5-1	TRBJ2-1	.	TGCGCCAGCAGCCGGGGGGGCCGAAATGAGCAGTTCTTC	CASSRGGRNEQFF
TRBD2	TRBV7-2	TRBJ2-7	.	TGTGCCAGCAGCCTCGGGACTAGCGGGGTCTACGAGCAGTACTTC	CASSLGTSGVYEQYF
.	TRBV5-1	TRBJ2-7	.	TGCGCCAGCAGCTTGAGGGCAGGGCTTTCCTACGAGCAGTACTTC	CASSLRAGLSYEQYF
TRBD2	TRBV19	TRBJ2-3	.	TGTGCCAGTAGTATCCGAACTAGCGGGGGTCTAGGGGATACGCAGTATTTT	CASSIRTSGGLGDTQYF
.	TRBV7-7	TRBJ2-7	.	TGTGCTAGCAGTTCAGGGAATTCTTACGAGCAGTACTTC	CASSSGNSYEQYF
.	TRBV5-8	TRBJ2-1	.	TGTGCCAGCAGCCCGGTAACCGGGGACAATGAGCAGTTCTTC	CASSPVTGDNEQFF
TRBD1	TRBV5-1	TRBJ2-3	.	TGCGCCAGCAGACCGCGACAGGGTACAGATACGCAGTATTTT	CASRPRQGTDTQYF
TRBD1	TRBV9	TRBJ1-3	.	TGTGCCAGCAGCACTCAGACAGGGGCTTACGGAAACACCATATATTTT	CASSTQTGAYGNTIYF
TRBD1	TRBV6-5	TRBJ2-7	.	TGTGCCAGCAGTTACCCGGGACAGGCCTACGAGCAGTACTTC	CASSYPGQAYEQYF
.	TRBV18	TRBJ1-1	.	TGTGCCAGCTCACCAGTGGGGGTAGAAAGGACTGAAGCTTTCTTT	CASSPVGVERTEAFF